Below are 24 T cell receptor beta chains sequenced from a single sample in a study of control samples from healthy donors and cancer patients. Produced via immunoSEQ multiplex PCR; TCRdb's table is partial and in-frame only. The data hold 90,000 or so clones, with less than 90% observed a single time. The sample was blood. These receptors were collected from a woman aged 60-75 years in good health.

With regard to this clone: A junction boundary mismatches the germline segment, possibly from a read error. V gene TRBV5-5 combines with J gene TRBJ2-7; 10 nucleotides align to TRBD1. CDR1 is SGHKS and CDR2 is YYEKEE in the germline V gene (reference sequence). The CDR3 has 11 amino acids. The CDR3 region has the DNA TGTGCCAGCAGCTCAACCGGGACAGGGGAGTTC. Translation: CASSSTGTGEF.

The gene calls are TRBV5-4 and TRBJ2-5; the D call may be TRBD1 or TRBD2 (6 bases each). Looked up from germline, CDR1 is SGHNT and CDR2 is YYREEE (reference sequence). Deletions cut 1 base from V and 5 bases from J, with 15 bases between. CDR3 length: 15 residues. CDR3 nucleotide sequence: TGTGCCAGCAGCTTGAAATTGGGGGGCGGCGAGACCCAGTACTTC. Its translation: CASSLKLGGGETQYF.

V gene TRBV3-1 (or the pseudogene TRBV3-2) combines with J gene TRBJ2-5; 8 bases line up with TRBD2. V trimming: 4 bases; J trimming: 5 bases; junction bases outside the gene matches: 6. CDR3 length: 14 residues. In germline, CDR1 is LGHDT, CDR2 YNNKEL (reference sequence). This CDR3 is CASSPGGGRETQYF. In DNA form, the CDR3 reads TGTGCCAGCAGCCCGGGGGGGGGTAGGGAGACCCAGTACTTC.

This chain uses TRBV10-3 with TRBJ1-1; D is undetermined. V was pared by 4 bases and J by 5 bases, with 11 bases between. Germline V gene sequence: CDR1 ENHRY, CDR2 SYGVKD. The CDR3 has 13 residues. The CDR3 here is CAISAREGTEAFF. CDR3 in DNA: TGTGCCATCAGTGCCCGGGAGGGTACTGAAGCTTTCTTT.

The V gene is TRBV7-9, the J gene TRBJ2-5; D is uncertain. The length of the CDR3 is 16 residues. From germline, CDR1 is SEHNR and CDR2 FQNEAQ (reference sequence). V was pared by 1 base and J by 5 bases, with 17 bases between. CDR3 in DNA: TGTGCCAGCAGCTTAGGATTGCCAAAAAATGGGGAGACCCAGTACTTC. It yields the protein CASSLGLPKNGETQYF.

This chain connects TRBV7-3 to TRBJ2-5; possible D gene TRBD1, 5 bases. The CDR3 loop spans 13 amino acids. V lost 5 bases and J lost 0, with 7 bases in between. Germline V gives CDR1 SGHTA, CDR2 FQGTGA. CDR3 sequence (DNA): TGTGCCAGCAGCCCAGGGAACCAAGAGACCCAGTACTTC. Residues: CASSPGNQETQYF.

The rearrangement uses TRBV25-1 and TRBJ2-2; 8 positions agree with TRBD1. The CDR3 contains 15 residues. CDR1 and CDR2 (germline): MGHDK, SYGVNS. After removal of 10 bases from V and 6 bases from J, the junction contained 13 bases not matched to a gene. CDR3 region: CATPSDRGIAGELFF. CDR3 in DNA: TGTGCCACCCCGTCCGACAGGGGCATCGCCGGGGAGCTGTTTTTT.

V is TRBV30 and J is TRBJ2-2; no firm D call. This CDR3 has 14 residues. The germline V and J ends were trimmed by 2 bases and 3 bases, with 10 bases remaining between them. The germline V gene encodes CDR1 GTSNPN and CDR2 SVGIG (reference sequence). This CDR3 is CAWSRTAHTGELFF. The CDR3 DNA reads TGTGCCTGGAGTCGTACGGCACACACCGGGGAGCTGTTTTTT.

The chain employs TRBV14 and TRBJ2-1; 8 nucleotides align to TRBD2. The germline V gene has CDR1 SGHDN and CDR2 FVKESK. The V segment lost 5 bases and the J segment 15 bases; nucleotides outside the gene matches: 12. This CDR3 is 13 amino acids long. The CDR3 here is CASSSRGREVTFF. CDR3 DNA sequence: TGTGCCAGCAGCAGCCGGGGGCGGGAGGTTACGTTCTTC.

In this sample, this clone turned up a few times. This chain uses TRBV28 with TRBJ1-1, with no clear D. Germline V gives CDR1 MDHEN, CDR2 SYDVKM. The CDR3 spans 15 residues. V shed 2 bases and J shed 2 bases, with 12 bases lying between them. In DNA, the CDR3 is TGTGCCAGCAGTTTAAGGCCGCACAGTAACACTGAAGCTTTCTTT. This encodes CASSLRPHSNTEAFF.

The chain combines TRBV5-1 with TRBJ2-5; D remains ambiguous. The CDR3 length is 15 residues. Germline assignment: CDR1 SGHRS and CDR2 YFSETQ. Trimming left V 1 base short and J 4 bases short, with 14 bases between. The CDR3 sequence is CASSLQNGPGETQYF. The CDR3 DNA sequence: TGCGCCAGCAGCTTGCAGAACGGCCCGGGAGAGACCCAGTACTTC.

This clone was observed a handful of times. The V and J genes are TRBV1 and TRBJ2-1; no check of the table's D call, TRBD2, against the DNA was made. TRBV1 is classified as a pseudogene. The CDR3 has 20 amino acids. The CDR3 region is CTSSQDRILPGLAVYNEQFF. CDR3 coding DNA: TGCACCAGCAGCCAAGACAGAATACTCCCTGGACTAGCGGTCTACAATGAGCAGTTCTTC.

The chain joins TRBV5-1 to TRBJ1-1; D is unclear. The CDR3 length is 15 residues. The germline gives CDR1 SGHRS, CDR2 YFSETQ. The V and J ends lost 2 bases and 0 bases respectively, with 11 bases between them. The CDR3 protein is CASSFQAAMNTEAFF. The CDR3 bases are TGCGCCAGCAGCTTCCAGGCAGCCATGAACACTGAAGCTTTCTTT.

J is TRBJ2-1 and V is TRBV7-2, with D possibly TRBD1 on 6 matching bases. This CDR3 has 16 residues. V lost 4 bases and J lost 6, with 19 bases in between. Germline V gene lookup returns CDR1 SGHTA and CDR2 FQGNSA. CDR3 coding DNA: TGTGCCAGCAGCTGGGTTCCGGGACAACGGGGCAATGAGCAGTTCTTC. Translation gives CASSWVPGQRGNEQFF.

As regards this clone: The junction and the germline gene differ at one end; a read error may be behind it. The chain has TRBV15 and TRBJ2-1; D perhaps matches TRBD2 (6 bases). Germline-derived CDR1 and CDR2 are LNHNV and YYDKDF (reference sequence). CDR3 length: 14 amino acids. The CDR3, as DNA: TGTGCCACCAGCGGAGAGTTGGGTAGCGGTGAGCAGTTCTTC. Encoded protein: CATSGELGSGEQFF.

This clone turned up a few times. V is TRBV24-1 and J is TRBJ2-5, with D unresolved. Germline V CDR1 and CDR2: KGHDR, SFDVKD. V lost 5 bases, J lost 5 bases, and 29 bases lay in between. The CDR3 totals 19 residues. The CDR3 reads CATSVRGPRSGIPRETQYF. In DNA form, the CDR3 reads TGTGCCACCAGTGTACGAGGACCACGTTCGGGCATTCCTCGGGAGACCCAGTACTTC.

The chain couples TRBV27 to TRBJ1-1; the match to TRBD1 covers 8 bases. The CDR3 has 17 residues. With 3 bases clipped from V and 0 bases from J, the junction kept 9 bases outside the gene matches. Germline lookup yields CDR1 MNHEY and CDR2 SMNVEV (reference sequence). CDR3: CASSFAGDRRMNTEAFF. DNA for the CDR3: TGTGCCAGCAGTTTCGCTGGGGACAGGCGAATGAACACTGAAGCTTTCTTT.

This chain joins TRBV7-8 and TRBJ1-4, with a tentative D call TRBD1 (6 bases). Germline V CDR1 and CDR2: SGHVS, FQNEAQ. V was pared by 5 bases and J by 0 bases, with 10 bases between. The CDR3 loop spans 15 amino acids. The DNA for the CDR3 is TGTGCCAGCAGCCCTCGGACAGCAACTAATGAAAAACTGTTTTTT. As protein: CASSPRTATNEKLFF.

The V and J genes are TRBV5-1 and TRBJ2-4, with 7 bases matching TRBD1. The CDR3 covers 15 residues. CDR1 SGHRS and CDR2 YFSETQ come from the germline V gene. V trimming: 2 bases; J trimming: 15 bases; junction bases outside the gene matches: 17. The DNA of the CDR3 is TGCGCCAGCAGCTTAAAGAGGACAGGAGCGACGAGGATGTACTTC. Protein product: CASSLKRTGATRMYF.

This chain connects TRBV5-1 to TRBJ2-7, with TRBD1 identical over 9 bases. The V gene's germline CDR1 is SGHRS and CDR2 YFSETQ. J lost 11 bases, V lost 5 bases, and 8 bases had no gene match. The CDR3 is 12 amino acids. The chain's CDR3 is CASSSGTGFKYF. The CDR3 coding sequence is TGCGCCAGCAGTTCCGGGACAGGGTTTAAGTACTTC. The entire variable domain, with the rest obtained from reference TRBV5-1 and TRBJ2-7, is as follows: KAGVTQTPRYLIKTRGQQVTLSCSPISGHRSVSWYQQTPGQGLQFLFEYFSETQRNKGNFPGRFSGRQFSNSRSEMNVSTLELGDSALYLCASSSGTGFKYFGPGTRLTVT.

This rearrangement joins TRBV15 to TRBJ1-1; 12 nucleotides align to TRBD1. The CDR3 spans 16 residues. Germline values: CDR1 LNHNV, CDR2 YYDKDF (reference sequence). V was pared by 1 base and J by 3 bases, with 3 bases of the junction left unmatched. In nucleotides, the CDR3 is TGTGCCACCAGCAGAGCGGGACAGGGGGCCTACACTGAAGCTTTCTTT. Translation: CATSRAGQGAYTEAFF.

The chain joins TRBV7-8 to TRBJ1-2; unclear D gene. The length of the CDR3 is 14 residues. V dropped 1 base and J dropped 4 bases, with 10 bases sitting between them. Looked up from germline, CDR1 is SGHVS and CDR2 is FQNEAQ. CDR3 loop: CASSLVPRFYGYTF. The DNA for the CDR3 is TGTGCCAGCAGCTTAGTACCGAGATTCTATGGCTACACCTTC.

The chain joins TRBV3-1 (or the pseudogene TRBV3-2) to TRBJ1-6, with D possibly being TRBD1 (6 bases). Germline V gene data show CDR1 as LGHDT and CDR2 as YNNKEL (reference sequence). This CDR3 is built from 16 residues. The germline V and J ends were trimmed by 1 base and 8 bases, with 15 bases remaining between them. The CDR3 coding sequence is TGTGCCAGCAGCCAAGGTCTCGGGCAGGGGTATTCACCCCTCCACTTT. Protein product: CASSQGLGQGYSPLHF.

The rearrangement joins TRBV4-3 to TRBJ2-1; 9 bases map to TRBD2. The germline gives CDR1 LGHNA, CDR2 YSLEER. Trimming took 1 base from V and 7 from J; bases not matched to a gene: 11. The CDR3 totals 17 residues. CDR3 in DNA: TGCGCCAGCAGCCAAGTCTTAGCGGGGGACTTTTGGAATGAGCAGTTCTTC. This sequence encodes CASSQVLAGDFWNEQFF.